The 2 T cell receptor beta chains in this list originate from one sample, sequenced in a study of blood T cell repertoires in COVID-19. The data were produced by immunoSEQ multiplex PCR, yet TCRdb's version contains in-frame clones alone and is incomplete. The sample consists of 250,000 to 300,000 clones, about nine tenths of them appearing once. Sequenced input: peripheral blood. The receptors originated from a woman aged 55 to 70 with acute or convalescent COVID-19.

The chain uses TRBV6-5 and TRBJ2-7, with 10 nucleotides matching TRBD1. V lost 2 bases to trimming and J lost 7 bases; unmatched junction nucleotides: 5. CDR1 is MNHEY, CDR2 SVGAGI, per germline. This CDR3 is 14 amino acids long. The CDR3 sequence is CASSYETGGGEQYF. The DNA for the CDR3 is TGTGCCAGCAGTTACGAGACAGGGGGCGGAGAGCAGTACTTC.

This chain joins TRBV7-9 and TRBJ1-5; D not certain. The CDR3 has 12 amino acids. CDR1 is SEHNR, CDR2 FQNEAQ, per germline (reference sequence). With 4 bases removed from V and 5 bases from J, the gap between germline ends came to 6 bases. The CDR3 bases are TGTGCCAGCAGCTCACTCGATCAGCCCCAGCATTTT. Translated, it gives CASSSLDQPQHF.